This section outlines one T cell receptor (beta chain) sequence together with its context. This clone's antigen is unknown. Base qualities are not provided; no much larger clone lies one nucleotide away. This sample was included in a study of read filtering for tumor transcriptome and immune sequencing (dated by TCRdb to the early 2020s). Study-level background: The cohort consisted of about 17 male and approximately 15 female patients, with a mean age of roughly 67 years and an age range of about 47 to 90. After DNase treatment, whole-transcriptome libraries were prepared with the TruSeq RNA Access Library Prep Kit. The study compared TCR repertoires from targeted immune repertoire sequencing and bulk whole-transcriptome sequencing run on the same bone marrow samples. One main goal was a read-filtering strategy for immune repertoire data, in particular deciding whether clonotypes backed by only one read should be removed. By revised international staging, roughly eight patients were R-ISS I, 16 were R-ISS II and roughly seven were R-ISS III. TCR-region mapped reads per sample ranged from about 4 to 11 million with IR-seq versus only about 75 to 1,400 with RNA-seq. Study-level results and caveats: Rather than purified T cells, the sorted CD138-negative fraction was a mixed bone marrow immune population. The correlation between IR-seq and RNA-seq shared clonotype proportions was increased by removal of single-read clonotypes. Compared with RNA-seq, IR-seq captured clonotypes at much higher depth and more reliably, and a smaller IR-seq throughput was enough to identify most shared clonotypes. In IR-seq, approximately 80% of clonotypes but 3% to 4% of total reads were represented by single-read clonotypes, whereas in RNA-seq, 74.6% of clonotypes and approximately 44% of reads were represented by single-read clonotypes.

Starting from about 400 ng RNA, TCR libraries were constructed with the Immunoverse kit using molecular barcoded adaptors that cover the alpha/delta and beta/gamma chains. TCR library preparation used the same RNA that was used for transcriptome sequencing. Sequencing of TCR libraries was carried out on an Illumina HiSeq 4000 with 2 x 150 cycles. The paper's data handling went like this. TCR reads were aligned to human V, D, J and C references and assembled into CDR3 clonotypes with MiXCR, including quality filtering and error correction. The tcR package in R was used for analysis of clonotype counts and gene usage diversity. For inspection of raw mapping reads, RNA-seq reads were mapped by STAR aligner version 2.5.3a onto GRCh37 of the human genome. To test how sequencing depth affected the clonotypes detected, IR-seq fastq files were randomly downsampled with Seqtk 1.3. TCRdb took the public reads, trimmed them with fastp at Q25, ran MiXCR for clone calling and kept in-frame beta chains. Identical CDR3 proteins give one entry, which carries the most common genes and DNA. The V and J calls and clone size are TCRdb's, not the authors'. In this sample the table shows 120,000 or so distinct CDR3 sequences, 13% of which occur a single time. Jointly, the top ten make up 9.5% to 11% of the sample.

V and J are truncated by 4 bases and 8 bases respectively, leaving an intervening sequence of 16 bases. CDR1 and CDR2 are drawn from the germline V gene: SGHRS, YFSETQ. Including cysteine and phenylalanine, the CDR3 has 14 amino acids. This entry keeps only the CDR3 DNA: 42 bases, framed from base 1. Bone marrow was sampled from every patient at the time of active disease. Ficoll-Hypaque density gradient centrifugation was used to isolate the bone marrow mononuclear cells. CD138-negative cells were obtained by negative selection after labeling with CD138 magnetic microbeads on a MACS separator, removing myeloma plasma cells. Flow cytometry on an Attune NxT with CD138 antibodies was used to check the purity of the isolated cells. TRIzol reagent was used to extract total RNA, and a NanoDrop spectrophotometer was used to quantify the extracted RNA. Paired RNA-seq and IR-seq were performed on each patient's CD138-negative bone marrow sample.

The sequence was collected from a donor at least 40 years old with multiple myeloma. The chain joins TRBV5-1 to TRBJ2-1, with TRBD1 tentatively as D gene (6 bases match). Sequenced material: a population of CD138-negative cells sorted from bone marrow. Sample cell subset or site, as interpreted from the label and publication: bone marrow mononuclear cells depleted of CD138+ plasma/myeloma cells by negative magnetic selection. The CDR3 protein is CASSQSLQGHEQFF. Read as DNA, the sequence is TGCGCCAGCAGCCAGAGTCTACAGGGCCATGAGCAGTTCTTC.